The clone carrying this TCR beta chain has just a few counts. In the study's own analysis: Estimated nucleated cell counts came from reference gene primer amplification. Libraries were prepared by immunoSEQ multiplex PCR; TCRdb keeps only in-frame clonotypes and omits some of them. V, J and clone size reflect that table, while D and trimming were determined from the DNA. The sample includes a few hundred thousand clones, around 90% of them seen just once. This record belongs to a study of blood T cell repertoires in COVID-19. Looking at the study overall: Collection of acute and convalescent COVID-19 samples took place in the United States, Italy and Spain.

The clonotype comes from a woman aged 55 to 70 with COVID-19, enrolled during active disease. Sequencing input: peripheral blood.

The CDR3 loop is CASSSLGTGGFYEQYF. The CDR3, as DNA: TGTGCCAGCAGTTCCCTTGGGACAGGGGGCTTCTACGAGCAGTACTTC. The chain is built from TRBV27 and TRBJ2-7; 12 bases align to TRBD1. The germline gives CDR1 MNHEY, CDR2 SMNVEV (reference sequence). The CDR3 covers 16 residues. V gave up 4 bases and J gave up 3 bases; unmatched junction bases: 7.